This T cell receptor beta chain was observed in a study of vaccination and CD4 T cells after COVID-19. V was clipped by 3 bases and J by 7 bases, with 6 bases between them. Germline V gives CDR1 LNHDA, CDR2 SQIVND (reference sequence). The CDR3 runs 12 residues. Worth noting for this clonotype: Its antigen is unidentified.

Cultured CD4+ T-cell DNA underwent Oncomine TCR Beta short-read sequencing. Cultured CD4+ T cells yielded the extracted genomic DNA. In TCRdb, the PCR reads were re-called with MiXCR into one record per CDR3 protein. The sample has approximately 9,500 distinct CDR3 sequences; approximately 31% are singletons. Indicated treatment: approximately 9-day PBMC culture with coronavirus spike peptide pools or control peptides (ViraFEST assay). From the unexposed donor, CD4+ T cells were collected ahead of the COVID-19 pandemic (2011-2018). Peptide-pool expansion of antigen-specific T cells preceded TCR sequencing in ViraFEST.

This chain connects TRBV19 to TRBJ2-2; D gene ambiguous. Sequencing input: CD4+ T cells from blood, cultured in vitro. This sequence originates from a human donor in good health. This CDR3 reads CASSILGGELFF. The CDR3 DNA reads TGTGCCAGTAGTATTCTGGGCGGGGAGCTGTTTTTT. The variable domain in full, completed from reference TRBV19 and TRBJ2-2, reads DGGITQSPKYLFRKEGQNVTLSCEQNLNHDAMYWYRQDPGQGLRLIYYSQIVNDFQKGDIAEGYSVSREKKESFPLTVTSAQKNPTAFYLCASSILGGELFFGEGSRLTVL.